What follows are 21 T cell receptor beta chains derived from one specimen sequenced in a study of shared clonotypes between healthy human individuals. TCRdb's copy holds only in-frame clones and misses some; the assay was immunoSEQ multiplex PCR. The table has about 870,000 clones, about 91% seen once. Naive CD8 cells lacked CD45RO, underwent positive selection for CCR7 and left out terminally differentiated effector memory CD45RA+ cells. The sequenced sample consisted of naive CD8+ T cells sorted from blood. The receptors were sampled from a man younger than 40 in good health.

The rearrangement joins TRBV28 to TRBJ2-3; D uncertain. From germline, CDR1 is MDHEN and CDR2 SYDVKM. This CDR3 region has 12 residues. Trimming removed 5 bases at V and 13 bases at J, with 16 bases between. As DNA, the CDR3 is TGTGCCAGCAGTCCGTTTCCCCTTCCCGAGTATTTT. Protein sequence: CASSPFPLPEYF. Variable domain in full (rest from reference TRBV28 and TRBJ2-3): DVKVTQSSRYLVKRTGEKVFLECVQDMDHENMFWYRQDPGLGLRLIYFSYDVKMKEKGDIPEGYSVSREKKERFSLILESASTNQTSMYLCASSPFPLPEYFGPGTRLTVL.

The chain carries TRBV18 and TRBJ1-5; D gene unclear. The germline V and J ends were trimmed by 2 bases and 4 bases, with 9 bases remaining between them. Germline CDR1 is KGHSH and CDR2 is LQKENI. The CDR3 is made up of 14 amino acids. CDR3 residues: CASSPLSENQPQHF. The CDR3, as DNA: TGTGCCAGCTCACCATTGTCAGAAAATCAGCCCCAGCATTTT.

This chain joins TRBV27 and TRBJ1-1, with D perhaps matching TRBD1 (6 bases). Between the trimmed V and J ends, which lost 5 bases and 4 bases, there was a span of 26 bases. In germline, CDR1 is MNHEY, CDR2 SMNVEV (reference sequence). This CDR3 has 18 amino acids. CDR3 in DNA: TGTGCCAGCAGTCCCACAGATTACAGGGTCCAGTCAACCACTGAAGCTTTCTTT. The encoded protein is CASSPTDYRVQSTTEAFF.

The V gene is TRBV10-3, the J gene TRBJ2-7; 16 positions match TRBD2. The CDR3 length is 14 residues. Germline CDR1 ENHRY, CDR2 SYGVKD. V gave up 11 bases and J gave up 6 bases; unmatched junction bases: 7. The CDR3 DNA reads TGTGCCTCCGGGACTAGCGGGAGGGCCCCCGAGCAGTACTTC. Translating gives CASGTSGRAPEQYF.

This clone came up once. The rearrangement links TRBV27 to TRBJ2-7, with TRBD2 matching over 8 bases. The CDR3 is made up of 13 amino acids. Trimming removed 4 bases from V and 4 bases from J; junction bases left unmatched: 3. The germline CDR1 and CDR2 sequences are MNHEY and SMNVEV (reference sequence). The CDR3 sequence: CASSSQREYEQYF. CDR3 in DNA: TGTGCCAGCAGTTCCCAGCGGGAGTACGAGCAGTACTTC.

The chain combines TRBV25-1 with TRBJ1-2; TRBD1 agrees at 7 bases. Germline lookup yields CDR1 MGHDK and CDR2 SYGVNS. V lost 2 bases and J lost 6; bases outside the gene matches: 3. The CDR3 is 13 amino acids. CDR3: CASSERGQDGYTF. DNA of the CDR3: TGTGCCAGCAGTGAACGAGGACAGGATGGCTACACCTTC.

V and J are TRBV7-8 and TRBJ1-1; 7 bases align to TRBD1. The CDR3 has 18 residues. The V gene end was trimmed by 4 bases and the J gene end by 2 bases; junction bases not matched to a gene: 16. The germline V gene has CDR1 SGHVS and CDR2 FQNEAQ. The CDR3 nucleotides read TGTGCCAGCAGCTACGACAGGGATTTTTCGTTAGGTAACACTGAAGCTTTCTTT. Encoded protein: CASSYDRDFSLGNTEAFF. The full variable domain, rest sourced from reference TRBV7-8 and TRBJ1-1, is GAGVSQSPRYKVAKRGQDVALRCDPISGHVSLFWYQQALGQGPEFLTYFQNEAQLDKSGLPSDRFFAERPEGSVSTLKIQRTQQEDSAVYLCASSYDRDFSLGNTEAFFGQGTRLTVV.

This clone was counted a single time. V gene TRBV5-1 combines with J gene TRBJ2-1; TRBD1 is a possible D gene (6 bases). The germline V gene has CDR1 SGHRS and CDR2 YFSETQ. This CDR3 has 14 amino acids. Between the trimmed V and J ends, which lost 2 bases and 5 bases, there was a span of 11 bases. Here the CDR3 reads CASSLWNRDNEQFF. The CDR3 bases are TGCGCCAGCAGCTTATGGAACAGGGACAATGAGCAGTTCTTC.

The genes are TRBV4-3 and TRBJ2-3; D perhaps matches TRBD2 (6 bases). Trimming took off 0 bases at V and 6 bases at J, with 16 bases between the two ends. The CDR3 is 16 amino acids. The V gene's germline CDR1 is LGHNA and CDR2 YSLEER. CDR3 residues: CASSQDLGGAQDTQYF. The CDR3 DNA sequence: TGCGCCAGCAGCCAAGATCTCGGAGGGGCGCAGGATACGCAGTATTTT.

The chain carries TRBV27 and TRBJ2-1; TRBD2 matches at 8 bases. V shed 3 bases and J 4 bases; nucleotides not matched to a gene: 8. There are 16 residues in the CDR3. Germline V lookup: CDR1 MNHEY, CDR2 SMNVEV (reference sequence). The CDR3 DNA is TGTGCCAGCAGTTTCCTGGCTAGCGGGCCTTACAATGAGCAGTTCTTC. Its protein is CASSFLASGPYNEQFF.

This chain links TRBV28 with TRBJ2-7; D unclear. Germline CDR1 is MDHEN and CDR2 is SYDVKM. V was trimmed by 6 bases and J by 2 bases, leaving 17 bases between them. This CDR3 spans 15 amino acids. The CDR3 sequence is CASRRSGLYTYEQYF. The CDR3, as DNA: TGTGCCAGCAGGCGTAGTGGATTATACACCTACGAGCAGTACTTC.

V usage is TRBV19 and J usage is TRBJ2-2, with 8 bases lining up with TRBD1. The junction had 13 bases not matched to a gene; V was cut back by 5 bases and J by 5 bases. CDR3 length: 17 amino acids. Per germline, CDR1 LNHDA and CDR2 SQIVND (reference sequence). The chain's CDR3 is CASSPRTGSERTGELFF. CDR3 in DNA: TGTGCCAGTAGTCCAAGGACAGGGTCAGAGAGGACCGGGGAGCTGTTTTTT.

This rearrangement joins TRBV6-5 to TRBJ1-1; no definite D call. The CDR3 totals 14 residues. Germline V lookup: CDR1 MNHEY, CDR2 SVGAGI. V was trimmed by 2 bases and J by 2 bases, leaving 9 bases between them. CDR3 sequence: CASSYVGSNTEAFF. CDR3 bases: TGTGCCAGCAGTTACGTTGGCTCTAACACTGAAGCTTTCTTT.

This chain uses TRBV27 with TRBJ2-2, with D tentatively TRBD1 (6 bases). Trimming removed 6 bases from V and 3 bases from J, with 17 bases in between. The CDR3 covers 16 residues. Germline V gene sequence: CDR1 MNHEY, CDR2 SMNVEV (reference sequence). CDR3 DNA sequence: TGTGCCAGCAGGAACAGGGACCTTAACGACACCGGGGAGCTGTTTTTT. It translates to CASRNRDLNDTGELFF.

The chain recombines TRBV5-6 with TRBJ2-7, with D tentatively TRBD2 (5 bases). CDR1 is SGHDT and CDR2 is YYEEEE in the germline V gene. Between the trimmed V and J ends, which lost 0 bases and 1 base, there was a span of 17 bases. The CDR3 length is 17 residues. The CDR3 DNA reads TGTGCCAGCAGCTTGGTACGCGCGGGCCTGGGGTCCTACGAGCAGTACTTC. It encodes CASSLVRAGLGSYEQYF.

In DNA form, the CDR3 reads TGTGCCAGCAGCTTCCCGAAAACCACCGGGACAGGGGACGACGAGCAGTACTTC. Its translation is CASSFPKTTGTGDDEQYF. The chain joins TRBV11-2 to TRBJ2-7; TRBD1 agrees at 10 bases. CDR3 length: 18 amino acids. Per the germline V gene, CDR1 is SGHAT and CDR2 is FQNNGV. With 3 bases clipped from V and 5 bases from J, the junction kept 16 bases outside the gene matches. The full variable domain, in which reference TRBV11-2 and TRBJ2-7 provide the parts outside the CDR3, is EAGVAQSPRYKIIEKRQSVAFWCNPISGHATLYWYQQILGQGPKLLIQFQNNGVVDDSQLPKDRFSAERLKGVDSTLKIQPAKLEDSAVYLCASSFPKTTGTGDDEQYFGPGTRLTVT.

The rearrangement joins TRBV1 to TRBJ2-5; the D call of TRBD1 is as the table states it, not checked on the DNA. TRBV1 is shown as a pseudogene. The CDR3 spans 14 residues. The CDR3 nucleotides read TGCACCAGCAGCCAAAGACAGACGGAAGAGACCCAGTACTTC. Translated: CTSSQRQTEETQYF.

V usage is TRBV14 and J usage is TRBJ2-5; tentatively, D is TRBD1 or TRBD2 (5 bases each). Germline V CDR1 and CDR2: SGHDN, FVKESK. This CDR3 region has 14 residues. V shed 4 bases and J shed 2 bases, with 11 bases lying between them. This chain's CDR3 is CASSPGTAQETQYF. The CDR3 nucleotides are TGTGCCAGCAGCCCCGGGACGGCACAAGAGACCCAGTACTTC.

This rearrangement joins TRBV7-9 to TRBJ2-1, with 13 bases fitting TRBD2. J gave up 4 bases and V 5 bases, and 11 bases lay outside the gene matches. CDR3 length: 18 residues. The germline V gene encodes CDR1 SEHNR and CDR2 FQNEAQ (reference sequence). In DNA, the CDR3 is TGTGCCAGCAGCCACGGACTAGCGGGAGAAGGGCATTACAATGAGCAGTTCTTC. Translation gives CASSHGLAGEGHYNEQFF.

The CDR3 reads CASSLWRDSYNEQFF. As DNA, the CDR3 is TGTGCCAGCAGTTTATGGCGGGATAGCTACAATGAGCAGTTCTTC. J is TRBJ2-1 and V is TRBV28; possible D gene TRBD2, 6 bases. The CDR3 is 15 residues long. V dropped 0 bases and J dropped 3 bases, with 9 bases sitting between them. CDR1 is MDHEN, CDR2 SYDVKM, per germline.

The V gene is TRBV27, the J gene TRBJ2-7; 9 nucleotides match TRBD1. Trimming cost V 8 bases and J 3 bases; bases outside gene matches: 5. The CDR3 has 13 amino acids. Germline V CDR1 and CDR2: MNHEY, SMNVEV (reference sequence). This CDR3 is CASARTGVYEQYF. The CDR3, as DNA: TGTGCCAGCGCCCGGACAGGGGTCTACGAGCAGTACTTC.